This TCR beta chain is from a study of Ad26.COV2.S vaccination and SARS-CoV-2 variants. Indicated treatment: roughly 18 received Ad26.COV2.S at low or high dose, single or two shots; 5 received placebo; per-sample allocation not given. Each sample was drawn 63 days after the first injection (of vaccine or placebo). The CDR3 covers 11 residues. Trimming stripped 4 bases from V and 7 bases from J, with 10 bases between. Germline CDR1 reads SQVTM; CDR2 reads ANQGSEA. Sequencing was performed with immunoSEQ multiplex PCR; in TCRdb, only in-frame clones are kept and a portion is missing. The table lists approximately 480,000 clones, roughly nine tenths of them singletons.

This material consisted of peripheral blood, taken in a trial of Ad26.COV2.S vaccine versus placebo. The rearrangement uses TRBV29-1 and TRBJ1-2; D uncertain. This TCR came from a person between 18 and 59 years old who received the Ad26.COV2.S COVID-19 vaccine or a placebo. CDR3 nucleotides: TGCAGCGTTGGGGATTTGGGTGGCTACACCTTC. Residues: CSVGDLGGYTF.